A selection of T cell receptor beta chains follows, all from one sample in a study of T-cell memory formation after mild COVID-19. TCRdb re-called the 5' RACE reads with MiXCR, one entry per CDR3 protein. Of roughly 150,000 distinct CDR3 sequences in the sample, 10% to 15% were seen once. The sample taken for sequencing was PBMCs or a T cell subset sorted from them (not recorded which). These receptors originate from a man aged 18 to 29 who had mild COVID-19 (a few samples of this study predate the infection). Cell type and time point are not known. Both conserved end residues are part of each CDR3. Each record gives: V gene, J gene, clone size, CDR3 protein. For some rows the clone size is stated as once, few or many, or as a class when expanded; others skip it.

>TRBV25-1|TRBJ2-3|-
CASQRGSGDTQYF
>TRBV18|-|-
CASSTRTGGDEQFF
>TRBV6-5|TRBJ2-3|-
CASSYRDASDTQYF
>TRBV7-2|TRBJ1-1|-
CASSLRELGNTEAFF
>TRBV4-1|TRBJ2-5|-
CASSQDRDRQETQYF
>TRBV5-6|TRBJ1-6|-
CASSWRPGQGDSPLHF
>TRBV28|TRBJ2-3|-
CASSDSLWKWDPSTDTQYF
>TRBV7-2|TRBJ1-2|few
CASNRQGYGYTF
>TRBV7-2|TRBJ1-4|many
CASSLVGLSNEKLFF
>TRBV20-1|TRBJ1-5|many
CSASGAQGQPQHF
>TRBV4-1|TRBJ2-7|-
CASSRHQVPGQGYYEQYF
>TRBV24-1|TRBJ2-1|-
CATSDTIGTVNEQFF
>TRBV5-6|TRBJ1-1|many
CASNPRAGPTEAFF
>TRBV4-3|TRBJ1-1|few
CASSQGIMNTEAFF
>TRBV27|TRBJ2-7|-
CASSSLGGREYF
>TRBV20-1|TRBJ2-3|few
CSARPMDLRFLTDTQYF
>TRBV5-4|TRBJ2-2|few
CASSWDRGTNTGELFF
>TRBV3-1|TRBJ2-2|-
CASSQVIKRYTGELFF
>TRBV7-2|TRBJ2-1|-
CASSPRRSGEQFF
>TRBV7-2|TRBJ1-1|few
CASSLVGWQGGIF
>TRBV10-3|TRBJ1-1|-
CAISQGAGSTEAFF
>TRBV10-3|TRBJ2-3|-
CAISDSGGTPDTQYF
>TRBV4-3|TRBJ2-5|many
CASSQETGSTQETQYF
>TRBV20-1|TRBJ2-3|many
CSAAGLGTGGRRDTQYF
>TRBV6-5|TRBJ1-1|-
CASSYQVGGNTEAFF
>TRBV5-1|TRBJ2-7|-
CASSLFPLGGDEQYF
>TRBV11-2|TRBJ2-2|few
CASSGMRTSYTGELFF
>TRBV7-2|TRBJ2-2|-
CASSQYRVTGELFF
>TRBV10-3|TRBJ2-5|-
CAARSQVSQETQYF
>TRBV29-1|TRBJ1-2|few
CSAEAAGTYGYTF
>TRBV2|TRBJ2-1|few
CASTAGGSLNEQFF
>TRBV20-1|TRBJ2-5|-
CSARPGTDQETQYF
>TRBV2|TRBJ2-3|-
CASSELRGGAIDTQYF
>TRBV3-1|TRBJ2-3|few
CASGLGTDTQYF
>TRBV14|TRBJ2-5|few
CASSQNRETQYF
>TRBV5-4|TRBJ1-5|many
CASTIDRGQPQHF
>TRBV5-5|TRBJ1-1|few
CASSLVWWNTEAFF
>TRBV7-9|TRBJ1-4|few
CASSFSATNEKLFF
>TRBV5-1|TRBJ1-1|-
CASSVEGADTEAFF
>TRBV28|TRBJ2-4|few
CATRGGSSVVDIQYF
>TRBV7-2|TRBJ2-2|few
CASSLDPLRALGGELFF
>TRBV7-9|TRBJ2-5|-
CASSPSRVRQETQYF
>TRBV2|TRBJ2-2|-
CASSPQGVGNTGELFF
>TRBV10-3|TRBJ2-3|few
CAISESRDSTDTQYF
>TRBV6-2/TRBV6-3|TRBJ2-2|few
CARAGSLNTGELFF
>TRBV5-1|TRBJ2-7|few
CASSASGTGGEQYF
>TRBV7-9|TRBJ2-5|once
CASSLLLGAETQYF
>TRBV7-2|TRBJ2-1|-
CASSSQEGRSAQFF
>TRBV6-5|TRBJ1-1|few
CASRDQRQGTTEAFF
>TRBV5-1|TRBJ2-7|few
CASSLRATADEQYF
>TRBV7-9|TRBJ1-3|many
CASSLNLRSGNTIYF
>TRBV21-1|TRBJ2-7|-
CASSSLAGCSYEQYF
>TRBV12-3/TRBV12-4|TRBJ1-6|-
CASIQDGSSPLHF
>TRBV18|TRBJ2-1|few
CASSPSGGEHEQFF
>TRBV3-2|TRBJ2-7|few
CASSQDSGGASYEQYF
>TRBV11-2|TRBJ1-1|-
CASSLELLGTEAFF
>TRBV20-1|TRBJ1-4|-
CSASWGDTREKLFF
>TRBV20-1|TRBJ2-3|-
CSARSSGTGSLDTQYF
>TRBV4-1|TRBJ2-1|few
CASSQDGRRNYFNEQFF